This is a list of T cell receptor beta chains from one sample in a study of blood T cell repertoires in COVID-19. The protocol was immunoSEQ multiplex PCR, while the TCRdb copy is restricted to in-frame clones and leaves out a portion. This sample has some 180,000 clones, with roughly 89% found just once. The source material was peripheral blood. The source of these receptors is a man aged 35 to 55 with acute or convalescent COVID-19. Both conserved end residues are part of each CDR3. D genes are given only for firm matches. For some rows the clone size is stated as once, few or many, or as a class when expanded; others skip it.

J gene,clone size,V gene,D gene,CDR3 DNA,CDR3 protein
TRBJ1-2,.,TRBV18,.,TGTGCCAGCTCACAACTTGGGACTCGAAACGCAGCTAACTATGGCTACACCTTC,CASSQLGTRNAANYGYTF
TRBJ1-2,.,TRBV7-2,.,TGTGCCAGCAGCAATTTCCTGTATGGCTACACCTTC,CASSNFLYGYTF
TRBJ1-6,once,TRBV6-1,.,TGTGCCAGCAGTGAAGCCCCAAAAAAATCACCCCTCCACTTT,CASSEAPKKSPLHF
TRBJ1-3,few,TRBV5-4,.,TGTGCCAGCAGCGGCAGCCCGACAGGAATAAACACCATATATTTT,CASSGSPTGINTIYF
TRBJ2-3,.,TRBV11-2,TRBD2,TGTGCCAGCAGCTTAGATATCGGGTTGGCGGGGGGGCCTAGAGATACGCAGTATTTT,CASSLDIGLAGGPRDTQYF
TRBJ2-7,.,TRBV5-1,.,TGCGCCAGCAGCCCGGGATCGGTCGCCGGAAGCGAGCAGTACTTC,CASSPGSVAGSEQYF
TRBJ1-6,.,TRBV5-1,TRBD1,TGCGCCAGCAGCTCCGGGACAGCACATAATTCACCCCTCCACTTT,CASSSGTAHNSPLHF
TRBJ2-7,.,TRBV13,.,TGTGCCAGCAGCAGGACGGGCAGGGACGAGCAGTACTTC,CASSRTGRDEQYF
TRBJ1-4,.,TRBV4-3,.,TGCGCCAGCAGCCAAGATTGGGGGGCAACTAATGAAAAACTGTTTTTT,CASSQDWGATNEKLFF
TRBJ1-2,.,TRBV20-1,.,TGCAGTGCCACGAACCTCCGGGGCTACACCTTC,CSATNLRGYTF
TRBJ2-3,.,TRBV7-9,.,TGTGCCAGCAGCTTAGGACAGAGCTCAGATACGCAGTATTTT,CASSLGQSSDTQYF
TRBJ1-5,once,TRBV5-6,.,TGTGCCAGCAGCTTGCTGGGAGGTATCAATCAGCCCCAGCATTTT,CASSLLGGINQPQHF
TRBJ1-6,.,TRBV2,TRBD1,TGTGCCAGCAGGGAACAGGGGGCGCTCGGTTCACCCCTCCACTTT,CASREQGALGSPLHF
TRBJ1-6,.,TRBV18,.,TGTGCCAGCTCACGGGACATTTCGAATTCACCCCTCCACTTT,CASSRDISNSPLHF
TRBJ1-3,.,TRBV18,.,TGTGCCAGCTCCCCCGAATCAGGGACTTCTGGAAACACCATATATTTT,CASSPESGTSGNTIYF
TRBJ2-7,few,TRBV6-2/TRBV6-3,.,TGTGCCAGCAACCCGACGGGAAGATCCTACGAGCAGTACTTC,CASNPTGRSYEQYF
TRBJ2-7,.,TRBV5-6,.,TGTGCCAGCAGCTTGGTGGCGCGGAGCTCCTACGAGCAGTACTTC,CASSLVARSSYEQYF
TRBJ1-2,.,TRBV4-3,.,TGCGCCAGCAGCCCCAGATCTTCCCGGGACACCTATGGCTACACCTTC,CASSPRSSRDTYGYTF
TRBJ2-3,.,TRBV11-2,TRBD1,TGTGCCAGCAGCCAACTTACAGGGGGCAGGACAGATACGCAGTATTTT,CASSQLTGGRTDTQYF
TRBJ2-2,few,TRBV9,TRBD1,TGTGCCAGCAGCGCCGGGACAGGGGGCCTCGGGGAGCTGTTTTTT,CASSAGTGGLGELFF
TRBJ2-5,.,TRBV7-7,.,TGTGCCAGCAGCTTGACCCCGGGAGTCGAGACCCAGTACTTC,CASSLTPGVETQYF
TRBJ2-7,once,TRBV6-1,TRBD1,TGTGCCAGCAGTGGTCCGGGACAGGGGGCGGGCTACGAGCAGTACTTC,CASSGPGQGAGYEQYF
TRBJ1-5,.,TRBV2,.,TGTGCCAGCAGTATCACATATAGCAATCAGCCCCAGCATTTT,CASSITYSNQPQHF
TRBJ2-1,.,TRBV7-3,TRBD2,TGTGCCAGCAGCCCCTACCGCTCTAGCGGGGGGGGTGTCAATGAGCAGTTCTTC,CASSPYRSSGGGVNEQFF
TRBJ1-1,.,TRBV7-9,.,TGTGCCAGCAGCTTAGACAGTAACACTGAAGCTTTCTTT,CASSLDSNTEAFF
TRBJ1-1,.,TRBV11-2,TRBD1,TGTGCCAGCAGACCGAACAGGGGCCAGAACACTGAAGCTTTCTTT,CASRPNRGQNTEAFF
TRBJ2-2,.,TRBV27,.,TGTGCCAGCAGTCAACCGACTGGACATACCGGGGAGCTGTTTTTT,CASSQPTGHTGELFF
TRBJ1-5,.,TRBV7-8,.,TGTGCCAGCAGCCTAGGACAGCCCAATCAGCCCCAGCATTTT,CASSLGQPNQPQHF
TRBJ1-4,.,TRBV7-8,.,TGTGCCAGCCGGCCAGGCCCTTTGACGAGGGTGGAAAAACTGTTTTTT,CASRPGPLTRVEKLFF
TRBJ1-1,.,TRBV29-1,.,TGCAGCGTTTGGGACGGGGGAAACACTGAAGCTTTCTTT,CSVWDGGNTEAFF
TRBJ2-7,.,TRBV28,TRBD1,TGTGCCAGCAGAATACCGACAGGGTCGCCCTACGAGCAGTACTTC,CASRIPTGSPYEQYF
TRBJ2-5,.,TRBV5-5,.,TGTGCCAGCAGCTTGATCCAGGGGACAAGCACCCAAGAGACCCAGTACTTC,CASSLIQGTSTQETQYF
TRBJ2-2,.,TRBV29-1,TRBD1,TGCAGCGTTACCGAGGACAGGGGTGGTTTCGCCGGGGAGCTGTTTTTT,CSVTEDRGGFAGELFF
TRBJ2-7,once,TRBV9,.,TGTGCCAGCAGCGCCCTGGGCAGGGCAGATGAGCAGTACTTC,CASSALGRADEQYF
TRBJ2-7,.,TRBV3-1/TRBV3-2,TRBD1,TGTGCCAGCAGCCAAGGCCCCGGGACAGTCTACGAGCAGTACTTC,CASSQGPGTVYEQYF
TRBJ1-1,.,TRBV25-1,.,TGTGCCAGCAGTATTGGGGCCTCCGCTTTCTTT,CASSIGASAFF
TRBJ1-2,once,TRBV7-2,.,TGTGCCAGCAGCTTAGCCCGACAGGCTTCCTATGGCTACACCTTC,CASSLARQASYGYTF
TRBJ2-3,.,TRBV5-4,TRBD2,TGTGCCAGCAGCCCTGGGACTAGCGGGGGGGTTACAGATACGCAGTATTTT,CASSPGTSGGVTDTQYF
TRBJ2-5,.,TRBV7-2,TRBD2,TGTGCCAGCAGCTTATCGGCTAGCGGGGGCCAAGAGACCCAGTACTTC,CASSLSASGGQETQYF
TRBJ1-1,.,TRBV3-1/TRBV3-2,.,TGTGCCAGCAGCCAAGATTTCCAGATTACTGAAGCTTTCTTT,CASSQDFQITEAFF
TRBJ2-5,.,TRBV24-1,.,TGTGCCACCGATGCGGGGACTCAAGAGACCCAGTACTTC,CATDAGTQETQYF
TRBJ1-5,.,TRBV23-1,.,TGCGCCAGTCGTGGGCAGAGCAATCAGCCCCAGCATTTT,CASRGQSNQPQHF
TRBJ2-3,once,TRBV29-1,TRBD2,TGCAGCGTCCGGGGGGTTGTGACAGATACGCAGTATTTT,CSVRGVVTDTQYF
TRBJ2-5,.,TRBV10-3,.,TGTGCCATCAGTGATCCGGGAAAACAAGAGACCCAGTACTTC,CAISDPGKQETQYF
TRBJ2-4,.,TRBV3-1/TRBV3-2,TRBD2,TGTGCCAGCAGCCATCGGGGGGAACCCAAAAACATTCAGTACTTC,CASSHRGEPKNIQYF
TRBJ2-2,.,TRBV9,.,TGTGCCAGCAGCGTAGGTGACTCTCACACCGGGGAGCTGTTTTTT,CASSVGDSHTGELFF
TRBJ2-1,.,TRBV11-2,TRBD1,TGTGCCAGCAGCCTAAGGGACAGTTCCAATGAGCAGTTCTTC,CASSLRDSSNEQFF
TRBJ1-2,.,TRBV11-2,.,TGTGCCAGCAGCGGGACGGGGGTTGGGAATGGCTACACCTTC,CASSGTGVGNGYTF
TRBJ1-1,.,TRBV9,.,TGTGCCAGCAGCGCACAGGGATCCACTGAAGCTTTCTTT,CASSAQGSTEAFF
TRBJ2-1,once,TRBV27,TRBD2,TGTGCCAGCAGTCCGCCGGGACTAGCGTACTATGAGCAGTTCTTC,CASSPPGLAYYEQFF
TRBJ2-3,.,TRBV10-1,.,TGCGCCAGCAGTGAGTCACTTTGGGATACGCAGTATTTT,CASSESLWDTQYF
TRBJ2-1,.,TRBV24-1,.,TGTGCCACCAGTGATGCAGGGGATATCAATGAGCAGTTCTTC,CATSDAGDINEQFF